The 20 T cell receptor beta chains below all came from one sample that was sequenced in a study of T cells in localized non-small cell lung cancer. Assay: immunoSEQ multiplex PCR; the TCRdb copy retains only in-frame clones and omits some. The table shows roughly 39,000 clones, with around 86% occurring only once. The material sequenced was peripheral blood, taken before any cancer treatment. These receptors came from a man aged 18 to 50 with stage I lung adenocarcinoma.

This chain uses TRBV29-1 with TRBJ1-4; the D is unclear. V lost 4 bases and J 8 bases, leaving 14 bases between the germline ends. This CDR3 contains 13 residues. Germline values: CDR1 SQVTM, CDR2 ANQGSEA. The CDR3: CSVGAVDREKLFF. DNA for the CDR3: TGCAGCGTTGGGGCGGTGGACCGAGAAAAACTGTTTTTT.

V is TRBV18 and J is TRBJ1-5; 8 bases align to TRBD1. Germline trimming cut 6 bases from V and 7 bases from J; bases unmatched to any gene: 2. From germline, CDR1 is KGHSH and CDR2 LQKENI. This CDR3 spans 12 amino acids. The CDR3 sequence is CASSPGGQPQHF. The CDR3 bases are TGTGCCAGCTCCCCAGGGGGCCAGCCCCAGCATTTT.

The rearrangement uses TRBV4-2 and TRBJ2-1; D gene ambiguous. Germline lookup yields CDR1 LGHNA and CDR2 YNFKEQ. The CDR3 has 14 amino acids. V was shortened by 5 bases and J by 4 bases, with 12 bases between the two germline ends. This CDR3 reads CASSGRGRYNEQFF. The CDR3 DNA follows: TGTGCCAGCAGCGGACGAGGACGGTACAATGAGCAGTTCTTC.

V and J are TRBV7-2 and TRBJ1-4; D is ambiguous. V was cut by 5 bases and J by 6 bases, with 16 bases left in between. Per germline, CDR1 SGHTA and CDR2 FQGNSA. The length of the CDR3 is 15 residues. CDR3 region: CASSLRGRADEKLFF. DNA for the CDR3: TGTGCCAGCAGCCTCCGTGGGAGGGCGGATGAAAAACTGTTTTTT.

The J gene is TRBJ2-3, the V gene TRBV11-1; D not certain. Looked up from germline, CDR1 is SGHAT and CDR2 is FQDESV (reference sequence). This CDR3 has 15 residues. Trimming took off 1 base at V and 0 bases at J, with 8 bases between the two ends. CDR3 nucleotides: TGTGCCAGCAGCTTAGTAAGCAAAAGCACAGATACGCAGTATTTT. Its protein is CASSLVSKSTDTQYF.

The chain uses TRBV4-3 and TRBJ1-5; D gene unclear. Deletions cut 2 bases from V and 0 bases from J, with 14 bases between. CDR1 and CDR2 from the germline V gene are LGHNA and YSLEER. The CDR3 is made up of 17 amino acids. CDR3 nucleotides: TGCGCCAGCAGCCAACGGGTTTCGGTGGATAGCAATCAGCCCCAGCATTTT. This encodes CASSQRVSVDSNQPQHF.

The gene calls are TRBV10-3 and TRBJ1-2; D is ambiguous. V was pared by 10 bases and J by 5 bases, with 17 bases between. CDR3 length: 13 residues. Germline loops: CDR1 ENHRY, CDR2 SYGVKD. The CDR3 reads CATKEGIGYGYTF. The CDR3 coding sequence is TGTGCCACTAAAGAAGGCATTGGATATGGCTACACCTTC.

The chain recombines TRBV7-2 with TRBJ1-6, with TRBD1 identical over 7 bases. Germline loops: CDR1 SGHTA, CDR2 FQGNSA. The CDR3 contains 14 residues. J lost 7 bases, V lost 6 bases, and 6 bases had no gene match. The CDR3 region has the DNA TGTGCCAGCAGAGAGCGACAGGGCAATTCACCCCTCCACTTT. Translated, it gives CASRERQGNSPLHF.

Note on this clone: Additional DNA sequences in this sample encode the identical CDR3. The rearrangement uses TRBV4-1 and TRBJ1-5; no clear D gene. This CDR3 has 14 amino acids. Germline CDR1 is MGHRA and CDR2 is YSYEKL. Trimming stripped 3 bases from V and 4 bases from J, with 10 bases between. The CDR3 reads CASSQFPVNQPQHF. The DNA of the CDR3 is TGCGCCAGCAGCCAGTTCCCCGTTAATCAGCCCCAGCATTTT.

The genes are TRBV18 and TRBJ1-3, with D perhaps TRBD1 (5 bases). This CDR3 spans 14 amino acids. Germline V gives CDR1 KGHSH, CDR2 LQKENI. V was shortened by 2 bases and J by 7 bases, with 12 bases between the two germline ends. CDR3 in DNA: TGTGCCAGCTCACCAGGGGCGGGGGACAACACCATATATTTT. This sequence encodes CASSPGAGDNTIYF.

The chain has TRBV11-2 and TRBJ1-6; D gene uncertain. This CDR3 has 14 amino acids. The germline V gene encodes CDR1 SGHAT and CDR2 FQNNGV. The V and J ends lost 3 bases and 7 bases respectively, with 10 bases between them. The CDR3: CASSLMDGNSPLHF. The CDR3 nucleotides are TGTGCCAGCAGCTTGATGGACGGGAATTCACCCCTCCACTTT.

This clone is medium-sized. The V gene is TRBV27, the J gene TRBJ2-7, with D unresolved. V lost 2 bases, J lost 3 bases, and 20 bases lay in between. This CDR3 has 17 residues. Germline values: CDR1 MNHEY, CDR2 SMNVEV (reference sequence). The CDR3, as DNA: TGTGCCAGCAGTTTAAACCCGGTCGGGCAGGCGTTCTACGAGCAGTACTTC. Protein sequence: CASSLNPVGQAFYEQYF.

The CDR3 nucleotides are TGTGCCTGGATAGGCGGCAGTATGAACACTGAAGCTTTCTTT. Residues: CAWIGGSMNTEAFF. The genes are TRBV30 and TRBJ1-1, with D unresolved. This CDR3 is 14 amino acids long. Germline CDR1 GTSNPN, CDR2 SVGIG (reference sequence). V lost 4 bases to trimming and J lost 0 bases, with 12 bases between them.

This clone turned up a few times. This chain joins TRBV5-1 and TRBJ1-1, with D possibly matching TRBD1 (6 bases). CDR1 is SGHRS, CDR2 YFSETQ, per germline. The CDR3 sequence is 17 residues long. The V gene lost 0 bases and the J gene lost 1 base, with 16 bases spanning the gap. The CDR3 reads CASSLALQGGRNTEAFF. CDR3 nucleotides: TGCGCCAGCAGCTTGGCCTTACAGGGAGGTAGGAACACTGAAGCTTTCTTT.

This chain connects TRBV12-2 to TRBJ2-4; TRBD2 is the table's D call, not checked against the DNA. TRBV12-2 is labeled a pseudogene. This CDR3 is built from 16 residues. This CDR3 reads CASRLTLPGLDNIQYF. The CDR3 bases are TGTGCAAGTCGCTTAACACTCCCGGGACTGGATAACATTCAGTACTTC.

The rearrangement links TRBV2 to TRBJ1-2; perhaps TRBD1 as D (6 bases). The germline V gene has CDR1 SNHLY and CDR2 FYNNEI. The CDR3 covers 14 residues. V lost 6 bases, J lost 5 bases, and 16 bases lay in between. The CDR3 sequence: CASRTTDSFYGYTF. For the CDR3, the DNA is TGTGCCAGCAGGACTACGGACAGCTTTTATGGCTACACCTTC.

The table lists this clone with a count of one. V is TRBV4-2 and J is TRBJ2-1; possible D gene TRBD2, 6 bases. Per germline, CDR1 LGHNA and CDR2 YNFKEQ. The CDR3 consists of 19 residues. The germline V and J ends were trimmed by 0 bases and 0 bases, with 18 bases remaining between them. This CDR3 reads CASSQELATGVGSYNEQFF. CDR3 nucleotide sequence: TGTGCCAGCAGCCAAGAGCTAGCCACGGGGGTAGGCTCCTACAATGAGCAGTTCTTC.

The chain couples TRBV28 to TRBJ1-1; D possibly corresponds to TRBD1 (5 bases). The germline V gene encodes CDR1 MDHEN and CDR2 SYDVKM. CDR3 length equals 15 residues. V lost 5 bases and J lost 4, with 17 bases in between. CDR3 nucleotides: TGTGCCAGCAGTACCATCCGGGACGGAGGCACTGAAGCTTTCTTT. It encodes CASSTIRDGGTEAFF.

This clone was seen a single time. CDR3 amino acids: CASSDSARPLFF. The CDR3 DNA is TGTGCCAGCAGTGACTCGGCTAGACCCCTGTTCTTC. V usage is TRBV6-4 and J usage is TRBJ2-1; D is undetermined. Trimming shortened V by 0 bases and J by 15 bases, and 12 bases separated the two germline ends. Germline CDR1 and CDR2: MRHNA and SNTAGT. The CDR3 length is 12 residues.

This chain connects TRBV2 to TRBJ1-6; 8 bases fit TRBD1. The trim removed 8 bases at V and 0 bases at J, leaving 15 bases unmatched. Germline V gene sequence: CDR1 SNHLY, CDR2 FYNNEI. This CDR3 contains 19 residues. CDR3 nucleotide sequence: TGTGCCAGCGGGAGGGGCTCGGGACAGGCGAACTCCTATAATTCACCCCTCCACTTT. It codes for CASGRGSGQANSYNSPLHF.